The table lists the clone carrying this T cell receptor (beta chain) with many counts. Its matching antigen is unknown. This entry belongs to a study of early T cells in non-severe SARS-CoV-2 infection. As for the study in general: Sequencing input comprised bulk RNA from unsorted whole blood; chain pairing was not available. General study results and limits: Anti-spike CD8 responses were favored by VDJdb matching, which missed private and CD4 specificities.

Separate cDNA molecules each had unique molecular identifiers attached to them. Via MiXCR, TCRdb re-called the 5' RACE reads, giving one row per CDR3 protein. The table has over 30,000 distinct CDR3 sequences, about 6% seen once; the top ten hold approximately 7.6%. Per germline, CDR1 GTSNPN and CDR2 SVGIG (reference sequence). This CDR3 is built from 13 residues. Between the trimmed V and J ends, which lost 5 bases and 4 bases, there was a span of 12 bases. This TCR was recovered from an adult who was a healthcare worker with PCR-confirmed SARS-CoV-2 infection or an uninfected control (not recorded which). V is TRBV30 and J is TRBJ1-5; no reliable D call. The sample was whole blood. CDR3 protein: CAWASAGNQPQHF. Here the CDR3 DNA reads TGTGCCTGGGCGTCTGCGGGGAATCAGCCCCAGCATTTT.